The clone carrying this TCR beta chain was counted at least ten times. One entry per CDR3 protein, called by TCRdb with MiXCR from the RT-PCR reads. The sample has approximately 720,000 distinct CDR3 sequences; around 14% are singletons. The CDR3 consists of 14 residues. V was shortened by 0 bases and J by 3 bases, with 5 bases between the two germline ends. This TCR was recovered from a female donor in good health, serving as a healthy control. The V gene is TRBV12-3 or TRBV12-4, the J gene TRBJ2-2, with D perhaps TRBD2 (5 bases). Sequences were obtained from memory CD4+ T cells from blood. CDR3 in amino acids: CASSLAGDTGELFF. The CDR3 DNA reads TGTGCCAGCAGTTTAGCGGGAGACACCGGGGAGCTGTTTTTT.